The T cell receptor beta chain under discussion was sequenced for a study of glioma-infiltrating T cells after dendritic cell vaccination. Germline V gives CDR1 SEHNR, CDR2 FQNEAQ (reference sequence). The CDR3 is 18 amino acids. With 5 bases clipped from V and 3 bases from J, the junction kept 8 bases outside the gene matches. TCRdb's table, derived via immunoSEQ multiplex PCR, lists solely in-frame clones and lacks some. The data show almost 65,000 clones, more than 75% seen once. The material was blood, obtained before dendritic cell vaccination. This receptor was obtained from a human donor with glioblastoma. The chain couples TRBV7-9 to TRBJ2-3, with 16 bases fitting TRBD2. The CDR3, as DNA: TGTGCCAGCAGCAGGGGACTAGCGGGGGGGCGACGTACAGATACGCAGTATTTT. Translation: CASSRGLAGGRRTDTQYF.